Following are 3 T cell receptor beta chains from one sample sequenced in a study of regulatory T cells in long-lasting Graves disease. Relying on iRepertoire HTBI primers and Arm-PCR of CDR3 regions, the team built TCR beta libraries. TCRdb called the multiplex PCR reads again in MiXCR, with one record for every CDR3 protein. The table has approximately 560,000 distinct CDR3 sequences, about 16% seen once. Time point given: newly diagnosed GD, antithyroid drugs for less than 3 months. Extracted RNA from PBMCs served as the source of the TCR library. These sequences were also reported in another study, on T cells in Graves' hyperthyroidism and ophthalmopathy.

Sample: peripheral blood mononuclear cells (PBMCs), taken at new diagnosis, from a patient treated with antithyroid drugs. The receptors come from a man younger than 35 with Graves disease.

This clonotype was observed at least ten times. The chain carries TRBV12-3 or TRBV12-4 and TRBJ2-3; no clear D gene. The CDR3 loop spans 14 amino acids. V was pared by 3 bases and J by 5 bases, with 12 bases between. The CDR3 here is CASSFIQEQDTQYF. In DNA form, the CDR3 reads TGTGCCAGCAGTTTCATTCAGGAGCAAGATACGCAGTATTTT.

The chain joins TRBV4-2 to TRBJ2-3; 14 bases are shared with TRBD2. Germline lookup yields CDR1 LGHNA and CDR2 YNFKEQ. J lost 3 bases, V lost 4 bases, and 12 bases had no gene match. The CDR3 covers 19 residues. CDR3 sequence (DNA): TGTGCCAGCAGCCTACCTCCGGGACTAGCGGGAGACGGAACAGATACGCAGTATTTT. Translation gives CASSLPPGLAGDGTDTQYF.

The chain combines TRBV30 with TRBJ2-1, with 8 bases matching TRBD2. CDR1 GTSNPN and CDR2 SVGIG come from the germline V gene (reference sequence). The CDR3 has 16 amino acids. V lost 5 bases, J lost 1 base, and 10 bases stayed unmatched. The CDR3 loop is CAWLGVSGSSYNEQFF. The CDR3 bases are TGTGCCTGGCTCGGGGTAAGCGGGAGTTCCTACAATGAGCAGTTCTTC.